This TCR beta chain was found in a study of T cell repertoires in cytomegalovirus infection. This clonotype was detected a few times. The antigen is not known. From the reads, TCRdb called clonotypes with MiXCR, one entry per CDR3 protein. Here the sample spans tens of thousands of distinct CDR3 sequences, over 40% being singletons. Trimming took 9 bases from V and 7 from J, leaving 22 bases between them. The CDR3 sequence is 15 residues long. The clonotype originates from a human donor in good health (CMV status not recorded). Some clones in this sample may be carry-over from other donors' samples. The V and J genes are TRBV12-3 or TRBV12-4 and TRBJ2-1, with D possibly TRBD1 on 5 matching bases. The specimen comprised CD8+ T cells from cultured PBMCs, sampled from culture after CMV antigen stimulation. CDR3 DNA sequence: TGTGCCAGTTATACCCGACAGATAGTGGTGAATGAGCAGTTCTTC. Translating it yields CASYTRQIVVNEQFF.